This T cell receptor (beta chain) emerged from a study of T-cell reconstitution after alpha-beta-depleted transplantation in children. Trimming left V 9 bases short and J 4 bases short, with 16 bases between. The CDR3 is 14 amino acids. Germline lookup yields CDR1 ENHRY and CDR2 SYGVKD. Using unique molecular identifiers, the investigators prepared the TCRbeta library. From the PCR reads, TCRdb called clonotypes with MiXCR, one entry per CDR3 protein. The data contain about 91,000 distinct CDR3 sequences, roughly 8.3% of them singletons. The sequence came from a human donor who donated a stem cell graft to a child with congenital amegakaryocytic thrombocytopenia. Material: PBMCs from the stem cell graft donor, obtained from the stem cell graft. V usage is TRBV10-3 and J usage is TRBJ1-3; TRBD1 might be the D (5 bases). In nucleotides, the CDR3 is TGTGCCATTGGGGGTCAGGAAGCCGGAAACACCATATATTTT. Its translation is CAIGGQEAGNTIYF.